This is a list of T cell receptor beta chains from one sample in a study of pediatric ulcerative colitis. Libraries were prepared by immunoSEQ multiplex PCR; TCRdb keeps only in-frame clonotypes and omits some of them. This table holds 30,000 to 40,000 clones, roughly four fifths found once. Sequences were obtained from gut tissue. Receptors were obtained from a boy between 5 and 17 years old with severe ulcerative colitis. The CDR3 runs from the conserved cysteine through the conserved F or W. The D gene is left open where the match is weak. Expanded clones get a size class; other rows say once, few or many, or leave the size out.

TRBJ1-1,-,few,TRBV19,CASRRGGQVNTEAFF,TGTGCCAGTAGACGAGGCGGGCAGGTGAACACTGAAGCTTTCTTT
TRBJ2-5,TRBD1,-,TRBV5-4,CASSTRDREETQYF,TGTGCCAGCAGCACCCGGGACAGAGAAGAGACCCAGTACTTC
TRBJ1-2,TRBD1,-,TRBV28,CASSLTGQGGYTF,TGTGCCAGCAGTTTAACCGGACAGGGTGGCTACACCTTC
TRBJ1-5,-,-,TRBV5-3,CARSACSNQPQHF,TGTGCCAGAAGCGCATGTAGCAATCAGCCCCAGCATTTT
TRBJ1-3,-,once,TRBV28,CASTEGGETHSGNTIYF,TGTGCCAGCACCGAAGGGGGGGAAACACACTCTGGAAACACCATATATTTT
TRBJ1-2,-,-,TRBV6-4,CASSGGGREDGYTF,TGTGCCAGCAGCGGCGGAGGCAGGGAGGATGGCTACACCTTC
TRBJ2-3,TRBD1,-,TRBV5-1,CASSFKQGSDTQYF,TGCGCCAGCAGCTTTAAACAGGGGTCAGATACGCAGTATTTT
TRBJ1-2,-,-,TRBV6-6,CASNYDTGYGYTF,TGTGCCAGCAACTACGACACAGGATATGGCTACACCTTC
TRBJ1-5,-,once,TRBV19,CASSLRRNSNQPQHF,TGTGCCAGTAGTCTCCGGAGGAATAGCAATCAGCCCCAGCATTTT
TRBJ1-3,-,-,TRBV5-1,CASSLDGNTIYF,TGCGCCAGCAGCTTGGATGGAAACACCATATATTTT
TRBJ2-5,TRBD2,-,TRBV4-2,CASSQGALAGSQETQYF,TGTGCCAGCAGCCAAGGAGCGCTAGCGGGGAGCCAAGAGACCCAGTACTTC
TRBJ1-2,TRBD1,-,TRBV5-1,CASSGQGLGGYTF,TGCGCCAGCAGCGGACAGGGGTTAGGAGGCTACACCTTC
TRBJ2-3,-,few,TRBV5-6,CASSWGYRDTDTQYF,TGTGCCAGCAGCTGGGGTTACAGAGACACAGATACGCAGTATTTT
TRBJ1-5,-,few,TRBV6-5,CASSPGKNQPQHF,TGTGCCAGCAGTCCAGGAAAAAATCAGCCCCAGCATTTT
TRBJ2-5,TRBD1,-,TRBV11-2,CASSLVPTGEVKQETQYF,TGTGCCAGCAGCTTGGTCCCTACAGGGGAAGTTAAACAAGAGACCCAGTACTTC
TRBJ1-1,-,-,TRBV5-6,CASSLDEGRTEAFF,TGTGCCAGCAGCTTGGACGAAGGGAGGACTGAAGCTTTCTTT
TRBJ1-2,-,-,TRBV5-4,CASSPLDYGYTF,TGTGCCAGCAGCCCACTTGATTATGGCTACACCTTC
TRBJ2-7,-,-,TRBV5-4,CASSLEGGTTYEQYF,TGTGCCAGCAGCTTGGAAGGGGGAACCACCTACGAGCAGTACTTC
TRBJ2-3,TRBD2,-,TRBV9,CASSVAAGGHGDTQYF,TGTGCCAGCAGCGTAGCAGCGGGGGGGCATGGAGATACGCAGTATTTT
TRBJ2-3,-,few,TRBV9,CASSPRGLPDIELDTQYF,TGTGCCAGCAGCCCCCGAGGTTTACCGGACATAGAGCTGGATACGCAGTATTTT
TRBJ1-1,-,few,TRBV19,CASSLPGTLAEAFF,TGTGCCAGTAGTCTGCCAGGGACCTTGGCTGAAGCTTTCTTT
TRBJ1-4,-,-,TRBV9,CASSPPGGELFF,TGTGCCAGCAGCCCCCCTGGGGGAGAACTGTTTTTT
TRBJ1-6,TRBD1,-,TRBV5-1,CACGQGVNSPLHF,TGCGCCTGTGGACAGGGGGTTAATTCACCCCTCCACTTT
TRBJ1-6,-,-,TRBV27,CASSLYYSPRSPLHF,TGTGCCAGCAGTTTATATTACAGTCCCCGGTCACCCCTCCACTTT
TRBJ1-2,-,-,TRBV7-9,CASSLGSPLTGYGYTF,TGTGCCAGCAGCTTAGGTTCACCTCTAACGGGTTATGGCTACACCTTC
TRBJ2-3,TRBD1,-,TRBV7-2,CASSLRQGTDTQYF,TGTGCCAGCAGCCTCCGACAGGGGACAGATACGCAGTATTTT
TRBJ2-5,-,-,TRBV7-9,CASSLETQYF,TGTGCCAGCAGCTTAGAGACCCAGTACTTC
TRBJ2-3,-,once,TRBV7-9,CASSVTTRADTQYF,TGTGCCAGCAGCGTGACTACGAGGGCTGATACGCAGTATTTT
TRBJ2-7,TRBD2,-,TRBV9,CASSVGGGDTYEQYF,TGTGCCAGCAGCGTAGGCGGGGGGGATACCTACGAGCAGTACTTC
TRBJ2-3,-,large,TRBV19,CASSIGTDTQYF,TGTGCCAGTAGTATCGGCACAGATACGCAGTATTTT
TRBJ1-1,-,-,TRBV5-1,CASTPERPLSVNTEAFF,TGCGCCAGCACCCCAGAACGACCCCTCAGCGTCAACACTGAAGCTTTCTTT
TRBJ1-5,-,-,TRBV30,CAWSVGGNQPQHF,TGTGCCTGGAGTGTAGGAGGGAATCAGCCCCAGCATTTT
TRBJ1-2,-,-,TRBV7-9,CASSSATGFNYGYTF,TGTGCCAGCAGCTCGGCGACGGGATTTAACTATGGCTACACCTTC
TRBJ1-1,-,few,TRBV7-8,CASSLAGRINTEAFF,TGTGCCAGCAGCTTAGCGGGCAGAATAAACACTGAAGCTTTCTTT
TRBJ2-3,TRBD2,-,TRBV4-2,CASSSAGGVPDTQYF,TGTGCCAGCAGCTCGGCGGGGGGAGTCCCAGATACGCAGTATTTT
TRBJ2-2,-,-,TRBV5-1,CASSLVQGYTGELFF,TGCGCCAGCAGCTTAGTACAGGGATACACCGGGGAGCTGTTTTTT
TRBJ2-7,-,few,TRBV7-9,CASSLVPYEQYF,TGTGCCAGCAGCTTAGTGCCGTACGAGCAGTACTTC
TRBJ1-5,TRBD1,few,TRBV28,CASGTAYSNQPQHF,TGTGCCAGTGGGACAGCCTATAGCAATCAGCCCCAGCATTTT
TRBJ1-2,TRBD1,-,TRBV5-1,CASSPDVQGDGYTF,TGCGCCAGCAGCCCTGACGTCCAGGGGGACGGCTACACCTTC
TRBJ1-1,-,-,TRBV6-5,CASSYSKVSEAFF,TGTGCCAGCAGTTACTCGAAAGTATCGGAAGCTTTCTTT
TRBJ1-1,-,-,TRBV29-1,CSGNRGPIEAFF,TGCAGCGGTAACCGGGGCCCAATTGAAGCTTTCTTT
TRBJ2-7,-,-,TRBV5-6,CASSLELQAETYEQYF,TGTGCCAGCAGCTTGGAGCTGCAGGCGGAGACCTACGAGCAGTACTTC